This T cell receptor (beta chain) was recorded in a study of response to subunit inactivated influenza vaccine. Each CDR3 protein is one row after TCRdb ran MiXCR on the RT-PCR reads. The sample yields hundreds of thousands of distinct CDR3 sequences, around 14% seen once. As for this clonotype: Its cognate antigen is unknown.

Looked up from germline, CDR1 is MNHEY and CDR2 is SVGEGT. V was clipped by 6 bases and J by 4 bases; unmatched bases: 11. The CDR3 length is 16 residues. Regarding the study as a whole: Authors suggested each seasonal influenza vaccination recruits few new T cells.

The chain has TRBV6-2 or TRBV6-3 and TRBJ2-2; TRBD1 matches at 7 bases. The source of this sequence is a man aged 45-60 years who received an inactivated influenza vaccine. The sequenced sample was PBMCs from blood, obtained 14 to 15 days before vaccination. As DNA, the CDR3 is TGTGCCAGCAGCCTAGTCCGGACAGGACCCACCGGGGAGCTGTTTTTT. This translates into CASSLVRTGPTGELFF.